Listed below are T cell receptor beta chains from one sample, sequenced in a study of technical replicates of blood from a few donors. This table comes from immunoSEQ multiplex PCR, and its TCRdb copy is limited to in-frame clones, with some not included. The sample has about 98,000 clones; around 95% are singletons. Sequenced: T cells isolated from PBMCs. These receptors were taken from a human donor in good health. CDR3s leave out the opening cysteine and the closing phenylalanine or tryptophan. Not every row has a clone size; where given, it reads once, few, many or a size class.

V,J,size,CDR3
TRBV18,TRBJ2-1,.,ASSRSQGEQF
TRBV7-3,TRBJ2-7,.,ASSLQGSDEQY
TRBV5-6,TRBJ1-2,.,ASSLGGPYYGYT
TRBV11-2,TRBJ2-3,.,ATRGVTDTQY
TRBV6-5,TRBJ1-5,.,ASSEGGKDQPQH
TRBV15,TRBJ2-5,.,ATSRDEASGSLGETQY
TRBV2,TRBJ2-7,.,ASSESGQGIHEQY
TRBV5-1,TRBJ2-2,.,ASSFTGAGELF
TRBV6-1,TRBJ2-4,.,ASSGTGGQNIQY
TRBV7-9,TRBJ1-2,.,ASSTVLGRVRDGYT
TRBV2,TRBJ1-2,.,ASSSLEGANYGYT
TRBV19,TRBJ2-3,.,ASRPRRGFGQY
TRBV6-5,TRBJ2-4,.,ASSSQASNIQY
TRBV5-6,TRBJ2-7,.,ASSWGGPTYEQY
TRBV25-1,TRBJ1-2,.,ASSEKGNYGYT
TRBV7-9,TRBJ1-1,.,ASSLTGGKTEAF
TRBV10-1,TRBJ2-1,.,ASSEYWTARGYNEQF
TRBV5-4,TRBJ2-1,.,ASSLVPGNEQF
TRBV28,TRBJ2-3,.,ASSLAVDTQY
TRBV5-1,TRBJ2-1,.,ASSPRQAGAMYNEQF
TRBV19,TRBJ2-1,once,ASSIEGVHNEQF
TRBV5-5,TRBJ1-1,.,ASSFRQNLNTEAF
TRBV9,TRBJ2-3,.,ASSVVKVLAGVADTQY
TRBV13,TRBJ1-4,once,ASSRRLSNEKLF
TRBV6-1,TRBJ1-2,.,ASTWTPYGYT
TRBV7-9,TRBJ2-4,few,ASSLLGQVQY
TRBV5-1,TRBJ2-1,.,ASSLPSGTHNEQF
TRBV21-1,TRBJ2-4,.,ASSKYGYQYSKNIQY
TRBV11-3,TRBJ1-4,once,ASSLRAATNEKLF
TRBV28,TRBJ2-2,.,ASRTGTPTGELF
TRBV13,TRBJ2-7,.,ASSSSTLNFYEQY
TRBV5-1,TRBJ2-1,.,ASSVEREEQF
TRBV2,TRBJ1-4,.,ASRWRGGATNEKLF
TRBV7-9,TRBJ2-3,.,ASSEGLAGVTDTQY
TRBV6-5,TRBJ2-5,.,ASRGQGAPGFTQY
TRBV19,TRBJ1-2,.,ASSIRDTGYT
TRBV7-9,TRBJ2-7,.,ASSLEESRPSYEQY